This section outlines one TCR beta chain sequence together with its context. The antigen is not known. The CDR3 has 15 amino acids. The germline gives CDR1 DFQATT, CDR2 SNEGSKA (reference sequence). J lost 7 bases, V lost 3 bases, and 14 bases had no gene match. The sample originates from a study of T cells in Graves' hyperthyroidism and ophthalmopathy. Whole-study results and caveats: Blood also showed most of the thyroid clonotypes that were expanded above 0.001.

What was amplified from RNA transcripts were TCR beta CDR3 regions. HTBI primers were employed in a first-round RT-PCR of the TCR CDR3. One entry per CDR3 protein results from TCRdb running MiXCR on the multiplex PCR reads. Of some 380,000 distinct CDR3 sequences listed, approximately 12% were seen once; the top ten hold roughly 20%. Patients were aged 18 to 65, had disease duration under 2 months, and had newly diagnosed hyperthyroidism. Exclusions: uncontrolled infection, other autoimmune disease, pregnancy, lactation. The source of this sequence is a man aged 25 to 40 with Graves' hyperthyroidism that later progressed to Graves' ophthalmopathy. Sequencing was done on a sample of blood. This chain links TRBV20-1 with TRBJ1-2, with 7 bases identical to TRBD1. The CDR3 coding sequence is TGCAGTGCTAGTAGTCCGGAGAGGGGGCACAGTGGCTACACCTTC. Translation: CSASSPERGHSGYTF.